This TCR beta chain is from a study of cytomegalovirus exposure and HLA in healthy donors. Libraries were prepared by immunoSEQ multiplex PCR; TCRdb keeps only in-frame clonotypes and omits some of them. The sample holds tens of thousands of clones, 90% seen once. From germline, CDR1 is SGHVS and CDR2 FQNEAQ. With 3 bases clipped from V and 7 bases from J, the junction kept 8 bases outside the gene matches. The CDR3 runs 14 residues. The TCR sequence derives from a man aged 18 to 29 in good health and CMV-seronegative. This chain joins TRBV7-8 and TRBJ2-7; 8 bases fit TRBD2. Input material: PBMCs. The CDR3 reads CASSFSSGSREQYF. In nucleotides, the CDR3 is TGTGCCAGCAGCTTTTCCAGCGGGAGTCGTGAGCAGTACTTC.